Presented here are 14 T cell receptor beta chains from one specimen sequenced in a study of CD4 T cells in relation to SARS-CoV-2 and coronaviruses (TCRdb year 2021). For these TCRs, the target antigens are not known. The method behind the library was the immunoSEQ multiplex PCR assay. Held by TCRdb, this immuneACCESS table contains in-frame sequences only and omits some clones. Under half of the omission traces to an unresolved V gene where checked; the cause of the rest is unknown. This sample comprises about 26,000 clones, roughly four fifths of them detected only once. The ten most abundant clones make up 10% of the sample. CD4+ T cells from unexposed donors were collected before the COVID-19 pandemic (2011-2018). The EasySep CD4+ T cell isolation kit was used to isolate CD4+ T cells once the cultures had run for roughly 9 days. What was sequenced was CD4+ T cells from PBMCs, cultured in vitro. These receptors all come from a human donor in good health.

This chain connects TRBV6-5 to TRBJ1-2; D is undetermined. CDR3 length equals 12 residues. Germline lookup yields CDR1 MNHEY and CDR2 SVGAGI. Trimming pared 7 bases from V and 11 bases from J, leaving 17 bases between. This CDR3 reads CASTPSKGSYTF. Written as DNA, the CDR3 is TGTGCCAGCACCCCTAGTAAGGGAAGTTACACCTTC.

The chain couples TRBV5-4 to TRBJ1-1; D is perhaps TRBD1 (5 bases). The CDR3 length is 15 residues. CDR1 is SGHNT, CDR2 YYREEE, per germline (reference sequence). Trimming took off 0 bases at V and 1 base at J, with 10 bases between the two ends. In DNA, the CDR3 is TGTGCCAGCAGCTTGGATGCGGGGCGGAACACTGAAGCTTTCTTT. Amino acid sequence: CASSLDAGRNTEAFF.

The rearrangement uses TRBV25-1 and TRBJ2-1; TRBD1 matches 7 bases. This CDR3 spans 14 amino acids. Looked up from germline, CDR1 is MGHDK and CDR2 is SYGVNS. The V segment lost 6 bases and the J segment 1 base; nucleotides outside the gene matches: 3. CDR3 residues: CASRKTGSYNEQFF. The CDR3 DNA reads TGTGCCAGCAGGAAGACAGGGTCCTACAATGAGCAGTTCTTC.

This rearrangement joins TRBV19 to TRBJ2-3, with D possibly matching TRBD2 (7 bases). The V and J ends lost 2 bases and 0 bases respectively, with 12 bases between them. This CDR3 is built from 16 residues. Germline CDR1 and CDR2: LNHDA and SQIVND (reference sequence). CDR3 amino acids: CASSIPRGASTDTQYF. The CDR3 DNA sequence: TGTGCCAGTAGTATACCTCGGGGGGCTAGCACAGATACGCAGTATTTT.

Here the CDR3 DNA reads TGTGCCTGGAGCAGGGGAACGGATCAGCCCCAGCATTTT. It encodes CAWSRGTDQPQHF. This chain connects TRBV30 to TRBJ1-5; the D gene is possibly TRBD1 (6 bases). This CDR3 is built from 13 residues. V was shortened by 3 bases and J by 5 bases, with 11 bases between the two germline ends. The germline V gene has CDR1 GTSNPN and CDR2 SVGIG (reference sequence).

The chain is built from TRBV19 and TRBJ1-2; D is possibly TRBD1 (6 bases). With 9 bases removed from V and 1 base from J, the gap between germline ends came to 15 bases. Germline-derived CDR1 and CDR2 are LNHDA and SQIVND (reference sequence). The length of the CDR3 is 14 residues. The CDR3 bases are TGTGCCAGGCTAACCACAGGGAATAACTATGGCTACACCTTC. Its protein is CARLTTGNNYGYTF.

CDR3 in DNA: TGTGCCAGCAGCTGGGGGGGGGTTGGCACAGATACGCAGTATTTT. Translated: CASSWGGVGTDTQYF. The rearrangement uses TRBV7-2 and TRBJ2-3; TRBD2 agrees at 7 bases. V was clipped by 4 bases and J by 1 base; unmatched bases: 5. Germline V lookup: CDR1 SGHTA, CDR2 FQGNSA. The CDR3 has 15 amino acids.

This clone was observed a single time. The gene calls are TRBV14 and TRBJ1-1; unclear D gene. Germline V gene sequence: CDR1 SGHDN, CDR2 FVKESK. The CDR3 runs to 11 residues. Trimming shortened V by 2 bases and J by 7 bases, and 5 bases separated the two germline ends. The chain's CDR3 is CASSQLGEAFF. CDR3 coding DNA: TGTGCCAGCAGCCAATTGGGTGAAGCTTTCTTT. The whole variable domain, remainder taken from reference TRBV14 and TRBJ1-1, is EAGVTQFPSHSVIEKGQTVTLRCDPISGHDNLYWYRRVMGKEIKFLLHFVKESKQDESGMPNNRFLAERTGGTYSTLKVQPAELEDSGVYFCASSQLGEAFFGQGTRLTVV.

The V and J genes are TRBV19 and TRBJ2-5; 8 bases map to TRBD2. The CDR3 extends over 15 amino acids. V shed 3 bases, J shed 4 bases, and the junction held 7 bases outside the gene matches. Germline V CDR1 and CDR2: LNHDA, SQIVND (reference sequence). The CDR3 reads CASSIRGGRRETQYF. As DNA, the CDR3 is TGTGCCAGTAGTATTCGCGGGGGGAGACGAGAGACCCAGTACTTC.

The CDR3 DNA is TGTGCTAGTGGCATTGGACAGGCGAATTCACCCCTCCACTTT. Translating gives CASGIGQANSPLHF. The chain has TRBV12-5 and TRBJ1-6, with 7 bases matching TRBD1. The germline V gene encodes CDR1 LGHNT and CDR2 FRNRAP. Losses at the gene ends were 6 bases for V and 7 bases for J; bases not matched to a gene: 6. CDR3 length: 14 amino acids.

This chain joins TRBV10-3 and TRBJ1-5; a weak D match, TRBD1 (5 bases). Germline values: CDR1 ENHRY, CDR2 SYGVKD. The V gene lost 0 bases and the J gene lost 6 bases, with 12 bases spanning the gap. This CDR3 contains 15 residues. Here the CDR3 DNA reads TGTGCCATCAGTGAGTCGGAAGGGGTGGGTCAGCCCCAGCATTTT. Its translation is CAISESEGVGQPQHF.

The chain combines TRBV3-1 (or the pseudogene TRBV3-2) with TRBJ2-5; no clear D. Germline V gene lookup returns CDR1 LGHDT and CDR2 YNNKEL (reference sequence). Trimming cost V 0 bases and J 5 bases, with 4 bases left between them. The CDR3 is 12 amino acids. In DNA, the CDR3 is TGTGCCAGCAGCCAAGATATGGAGACCCAGTACTTC. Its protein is CASSQDMETQYF.

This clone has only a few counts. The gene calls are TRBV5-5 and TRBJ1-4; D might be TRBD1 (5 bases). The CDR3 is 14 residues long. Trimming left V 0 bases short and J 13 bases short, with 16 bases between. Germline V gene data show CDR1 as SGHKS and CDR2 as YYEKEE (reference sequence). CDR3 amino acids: CASSLDGGPGGLFF. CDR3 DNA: TGTGCCAGCAGCTTGGACGGGGGACCGGGGGGACTGTTTTTT.

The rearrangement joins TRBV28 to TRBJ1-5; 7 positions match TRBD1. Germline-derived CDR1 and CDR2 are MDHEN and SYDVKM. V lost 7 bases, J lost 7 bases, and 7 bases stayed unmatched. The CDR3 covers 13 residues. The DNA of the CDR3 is TGTGCCAGCAACGACAGGGTGGACCAGCCCCAGCATTTT. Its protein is CASNDRVDQPQHF.